This T cell receptor (beta chain) was captured by sequencing in a study of blood T cells in healthy people across ages. Study-level results: The long-lived group displayed more naive CD4+ cells, plus higher diversity, than the aged donors did. In older individuals, TCR beta diversity per million T cells was lower, falling roughly linearly with age.

A remark on this clonotype: Antigen: not known.

This CDR3 comprises 12 residues. Looked up from germline, CDR1 is DFQATT and CDR2 is SNEGSKA (reference sequence). Trimming removed 1 base from V and 2 bases from J, with 5 bases in between. A sample-barcoded 5' primer and a J-beta primer mix were used in a second PCR of about 6 to 11 cycles. A 12-random-nucleotide template-switch adaptor tagged each cDNA molecule. One entry per CDR3 protein results from TCRdb running MiXCR on the 5' RACE reads. The sample lists around 970,000 distinct CDR3 sequences, 51% occurring once. Sequences were obtained from blood. The chain carries TRBV20-1 and TRBJ2-5; D not resolved. This clonotype was obtained from a woman aged 60-70 years in good health. The CDR3 reads CSARVQQETQYF. CDR3 sequence (DNA): TGCAGTGCTAGAGTGCAGCAAGAGACCCAGTACTTC.